This T cell receptor beta chain was profiled in a study of early T cells in non-severe SARS-CoV-2 infection. Study overall: From unsorted whole blood, bulk RNA was sequenced, and the chains remained unpaired.

Individual cDNA molecules were tagged with unique molecular identifiers. Each CDR3 protein gets one entry after TCRdb re-called the 5' RACE reads with MiXCR. Of approximately 77,000 distinct CDR3 sequences listed, around 12% are singletons. Study outcomes and limitations: A preference for anti-spike CD8 responses marked VDJdb matching, which missed private and CD4 specificities.

CDR3 length equals 15 residues. V lost 0 bases, J lost 6 bases, and 11 bases lay in between. Germline values: CDR1 MGHDK, CDR2 SYGVNS. This clonotype was recorded many times. No antigen is known for it. This specimen consisted of whole blood, obtained at baseline. V gene TRBV25-1 combines with J gene TRBJ1-4; perhaps TRBD1 as D (5 bases). The origin of this receptor is an adult who was a healthcare worker with PCR-confirmed SARS-CoV-2 infection or an uninfected control (not recorded which). The donor label of this sample is uncertain. CDR3 bases: TGTGCCAGCAGTGAATACCGCCAGGGAGATGAAAAACTGTTTTTT. Its protein is CASSEYRQGDEKLFF.